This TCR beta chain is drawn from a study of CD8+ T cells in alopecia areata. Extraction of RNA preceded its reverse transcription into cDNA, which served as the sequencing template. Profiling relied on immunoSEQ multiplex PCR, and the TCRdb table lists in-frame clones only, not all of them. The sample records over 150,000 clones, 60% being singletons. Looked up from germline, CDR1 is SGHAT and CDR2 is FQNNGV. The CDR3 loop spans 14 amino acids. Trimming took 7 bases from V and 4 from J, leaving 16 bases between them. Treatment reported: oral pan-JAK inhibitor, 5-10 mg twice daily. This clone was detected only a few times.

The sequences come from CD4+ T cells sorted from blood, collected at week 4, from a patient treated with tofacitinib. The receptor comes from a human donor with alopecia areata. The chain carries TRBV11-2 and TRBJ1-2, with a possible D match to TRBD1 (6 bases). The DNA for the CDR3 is TGTGCCAGCACTCCCTTGGGGGCAGGCTATGGCTACACCTTC. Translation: CASTPLGAGYGYTF.